Each of the 5 T cell receptor beta chains below was sequenced from the same sample in a study of cytomegalovirus exposure and HLA in healthy donors. Primers included in the PCR were 60 Vbeta and 13 Jbeta primers. Generated by immunoSEQ multiplex PCR, the TCRdb table keeps only in-frame clones and is missing some. This sample has 130,000 to 150,000 clones, with approximately 72% found just once. The sample was PBMCs. The origin of the receptors is a man aged 40-49 years in good health and CMV-seronegative.

This clone is a singleton in its sample. The genes are TRBV6-4 and TRBJ2-7; D is undetermined. The CDR3 contains 11 residues. Trimming stripped 5 bases from V and 5 bases from J, with 7 bases between. The germline V gene has CDR1 MRHNA and CDR2 SNTAGT. The CDR3 is CASSPENEQYF. DNA of the CDR3: TGTGCCAGCAGTCCCGAGAACGAGCAGTACTTC.

The chain couples TRBV5-6 to TRBJ2-2; TRBD1 matches 7 bases. In germline, CDR1 is SGHDT, CDR2 YYEEEE. The CDR3 has 15 amino acids. Germline trimming cut 3 bases from V and 5 bases from J; bases unmatched to any gene: 7. CDR3 residues: CASSWGQRGTGELFF. DNA for the CDR3: TGTGCCAGCAGCTGGGGACAGCGAGGAACCGGGGAGCTGTTTTTT.

The rearrangement uses TRBV5-6 and TRBJ2-1, with 9 bases lining up with TRBD1. The junction had 10 bases not matched to a gene; V was cut back by 6 bases and J by 3 bases. This CDR3 region has 16 residues. Per the germline V gene, CDR1 is SGHDT and CDR2 is YYEEEE. CDR3: CASTLPGQGVYNEQFF. The CDR3 region has the DNA TGTGCCAGCACCTTACCGGGACAGGGAGTCTACAATGAGCAGTTCTTC.

V gene TRBV29-1 combines with J gene TRBJ2-3, with 10 bases fitting TRBD2. The CDR3 contains 17 residues. Germline values: CDR1 SQVTM, CDR2 ANQGSEA. V dropped 2 bases and J dropped 7; count of bases not matched to a gene: 15. CDR3 residues: CSVETLAGGPGGNTQYF. Here the CDR3 DNA reads TGCAGCGTTGAAACTTTAGCGGGAGGCCCGGGGGGGAATACGCAGTATTTT.

The chain has TRBV7-2 and TRBJ2-7, with D possibly being TRBD2 (5 bases). Germline assignment: CDR1 SGHTA and CDR2 FQGNSA. The ends were cut back, 1 base at V and 0 bases at J, with 10 bases in the middle. This CDR3 has 15 amino acids. CDR3 region: CASSLGTPSSYEQYF. The CDR3 DNA reads TGTGCCAGCAGCTTAGGGACTCCGAGCTCCTACGAGCAGTACTTC.